Each of the 29 T cell receptor beta chains below was sequenced from the same sample in a study of T cells in Graves' hyperthyroidism and ophthalmopathy. TCR beta CDR3 regions were amplified from RNA transcripts. The study used the HTBI primer set for a first-round RT-PCR of the TCR CDR3. TCRdb called the multiplex PCR reads again in MiXCR, with one record for every CDR3 protein. Here the sample spans a few hundred thousand distinct CDR3 sequences, about an eighth being singletons. Sequenced sample: blood. The source is a woman under 30 with Graves' hyperthyroidism.

This clonotype was observed at least ten times. The V and J genes are TRBV12-3 or TRBV12-4 and TRBJ2-1, with D perhaps matching TRBD2 (5 bases). The CDR3 spans 13 residues. Between the trimmed V and J ends, which lost 5 bases and 8 bases, there was a span of 13 bases. CDR3: CASSPPGRDEQFF. The CDR3 DNA follows: TGTGCCAGCAGTCCTCCGGGAAGGGATGAGCAGTTCTTC.

This clonotype was seen many times. V gene TRBV18 combines with J gene TRBJ1-4; D is unclear. Germline V CDR1 and CDR2: KGHSH, LQKENI. V lost 2 bases to trimming and J lost 0 bases, with 7 bases between them. The CDR3 sequence is 15 residues long. CDR3 bases: TGTGCCAGCTCACCATACGACTCAACTAATGAAAAACTGTTTTTT. This gives the protein CASSPYDSTNEKLFF. The variable domain in full, with the rest retrieved from reference TRBV18 and TRBJ1-4, is NAGVMQNPRHLVRRRGQEARLRCSPMKGHSHVYWYRQLPEEGLKFMVYLQKENIIDESGMPKERFSAEFPKEGPSILRIQQVVRGDSAAYFCASSPYDSTNEKLFFGSGTQLSVL.

This clonotype was counted many times. The chain joins TRBV30 to TRBJ1-2; D not resolved. Trimming took 0 bases from V and 7 from J, leaving 15 bases between them. The CDR3 has 14 residues. Germline V gives CDR1 GTSNPN, CDR2 SVGIG (reference sequence). CDR3 sequence: CAWSVGGNRSGYTF. The CDR3, as DNA: TGTGCCTGGAGTGTCGGAGGGAATCGGTCTGGCTACACCTTC.

This clonotype showed up many times. The chain employs TRBV20-1 and TRBJ2-7, with 8 nucleotides matching TRBD1. Germline V gene sequence: CDR1 DFQATT, CDR2 SNEGSKA (reference sequence). CDR3 length: 15 amino acids. J was trimmed by 3 bases and V by 4 bases; bases with no gene match: 11. CDR3 coding DNA: TGCAGTGCTACCCGCCGACAGGGGAGAAACTACGAGCAGTACTTC. This encodes CSATRRQGRNYEQYF.

This clonotype came up many times. The chain uses TRBV7-2 and TRBJ2-1, with 13 bases fitting TRBD2. The V gene end was trimmed by 5 bases and the J gene end by 8 bases; junction bases not matched to a gene: 6. Germline V gene sequence: CDR1 SGHTA, CDR2 FQGNSA. The CDR3 spans 15 residues. CDR3 region: CASSPWTSGRDEQFF. CDR3 sequence (DNA): TGTGCCAGCAGCCCTTGGACTAGCGGGAGAGATGAGCAGTTCTTC.

This clonotype was counted ten times or more. The V call is TRBV19, the J call TRBJ2-7; tentatively, D is TRBD1 (6 bases). Germline assignment: CDR1 LNHDA and CDR2 SQIVND (reference sequence). The ends were cut back, 7 bases at V and 2 bases at J, with 15 bases in the middle. The CDR3 covers 14 residues. CDR3 bases: TGTGCCAGTAAAGCCACAACAGGGACCTACGAGCAGTACTTC. This codes for CASKATTGTYEQYF.

This clonotype occurred many times. The chain has TRBV27 and TRBJ2-1; D call uncertain. The CDR3 spans 15 residues. Germline loops: CDR1 MNHEY, CDR2 SMNVEV (reference sequence). V lost 6 bases to trimming and J lost 3 bases, with 15 bases between them. CDR3 sequence reads: CASSLGLADYNEQFF. The CDR3 nucleotides are TGTGCCAGCAGCTTAGGGCTCGCGGACTACAATGAGCAGTTCTTC.

This clonotype came up a few times. This sequence joins TRBV3-1 and TRBJ2-7; the D is unclear. V dropped 1 base and J dropped 7 bases, with 11 bases sitting between them. CDR3 size: 13 residues. Germline V gives CDR1 LGHDT, CDR2 YNNKEL (reference sequence). The CDR3 nucleotides read TGTGCCAGCAGCCAAGTTCCCCGTGGGGAGCAGTACGTC. Its protein is CASSQVPRGEQYV.

This clonotype occurred a few times. The CDR3 DNA reads as TGTGCCACCAGTGATCGGGTAGCGAGTAAGATGAAGACCCAGTACTTC. This translates into CATSDRVASKMKTQYF. The chain employs TRBV24-1 and TRBJ2-5; possibly TRBD2 for D (5 bases). Trimming left V 3 bases short and J 6 bases short, with 19 bases between. Germline V gene lookup returns CDR1 KGHDR and CDR2 SFDVKD. This CDR3 comprises 16 residues.

The chain joins TRBV30 to TRBJ1-1; 7 nucleotides line up with TRBD1. This CDR3 is built from 12 residues. The junction had 1 base not matched to a gene; V was cut back by 1 base and J by 5 bases. Germline CDR1 GTSNPN, CDR2 SVGIG (reference sequence). Here the CDR3 DNA reads TGTGCCTGGAGTGCCAGGGGGACTGAAGCTTTCTTT. Residues: CAWSARGTEAFF.

In this sample, this clonotype turned up many times. The genes are TRBV3-1 and TRBJ1-5; D is ambiguous. The CDR3 length is 15 residues. V lost 0 bases and J lost 3, with 9 bases in between. From germline, CDR1 is LGHDT and CDR2 YNNKEL (reference sequence). The CDR3, as DNA: TGTGCCAGCAGCCAAGACAGTGTCTCCAATCAGCCCCAGCATTTT. This codes for CASSQDSVSNQPQHF. The variable domain in full, with the rest retrieved from reference TRBV3-1 and TRBJ1-5, is DTAVSQTPKYLVTQMGNDKSIKCEQNLGHDTMYWYKQDSKKFLKIMFSYNNKELIINETVPNRFSPKSPDKAHLNLHINSLELGDSAVYFCASSQDSVSNQPQHFGDGTRLSIL.

The sample holds a few counts of this clonotype. J is TRBJ2-1 and V is TRBV5-8; D not resolved. Germline V CDR1 and CDR2: SGHTS, YDEGEE. Trimming removed 1 base at V and 5 bases at J, with 13 bases between. CDR3 length equals 15 residues. The CDR3 sequence: CASSLSSGQHNEQFF. CDR3 in DNA: TGTGCCAGCAGCTTGTCCTCCGGGCAGCACAATGAGCAGTTCTTC.

The chain carries TRBV7-9 and TRBJ2-1; D might be TRBD2 (5 bases). Per the germline V gene, CDR1 is SEHNR and CDR2 is FQNEAQ (reference sequence). V was shortened by 6 bases and J by 2 bases, with 17 bases between the two germline ends. This CDR3 comprises 16 residues. CDR3 amino acids: CASRYGRELAYNEQFF. For the CDR3, the DNA is TGTGCCAGCAGGTACGGTCGGGAACTAGCCTACAATGAGCAGTTCTTC.

The chain joins TRBV7-9 to TRBJ1-4, with D unresolved. The CDR3 is made up of 16 amino acids. The V gene lost 4 bases and the J gene lost 4 bases, with 16 bases spanning the gap. Per the germline V gene, CDR1 is SEHNR and CDR2 is FQNEAQ (reference sequence). As DNA, the CDR3 is TGTGCCAGCAGCTCCCACGACACCCTCGATAATGAAAAACTGTTTTTT. Amino acid sequence: CASSSHDTLDNEKLFF.

A few counts support this clonotype. V and J are TRBV4-1 and TRBJ2-3, with a possible D match to TRBD2 (5 bases). Trimming shortened V by 0 bases and J by 0 bases, and 16 bases separated the two germline ends. This CDR3 comprises 18 residues. Germline values: CDR1 MGHRA, CDR2 YSYEKL. CDR3 sequence (DNA): TGCGCCAGCAGCCAAGATTGGAGGCAGCTACGAAGCACAGATACGCAGTATTTT. Residues: CASSQDWRQLRSTDTQYF.

There are a few counts of this clonotype. The chain joins TRBV7-9 to TRBJ2-1; 7 bases match TRBD1. The J segment lost 3 bases and the V segment lost 2 bases, leaving 4 bases of the junction unmatched. Germline V gene lookup returns CDR1 SEHNR and CDR2 FQNEAQ (reference sequence). This CDR3 is 15 amino acids long. The chain's CDR3 is CASSLRDRVYNEQFF. The CDR3 DNA reads TGTGCCAGCAGCTTAAGGGACAGAGTCTACAATGAGCAGTTCTTC.

This clonotype was seen more than once but under ten times. The chain links TRBV5-1 to TRBJ1-1; the D is unclear. There are 13 residues in the CDR3. Trimming cost V 4 bases and J 0 bases, with 7 bases left between them. Germline V gene sequence: CDR1 SGHRS, CDR2 YFSETQ. This chain's CDR3 is CASSRELNTEAFF. The CDR3 nucleotides read TGCGCCAGCAGCCGGGAACTGAACACTGAAGCTTTCTTT.

This clonotype was seen ten or more times. The CDR3 DNA reads as TGTGCCAGCAGCCCTCTAGCGGGAGGGTCACGAGATACGCAGTATTTT. Its translation: CASSPLAGGSRDTQYF. The V call is TRBV3-1, the J call TRBJ2-3; 12 positions match TRBD2. The germline V gene encodes CDR1 LGHDT and CDR2 YNNKEL (reference sequence). The CDR3 spans 16 residues. J lost 5 bases, V lost 4 bases, and 7 bases had no gene match.

The chain has TRBV19 and TRBJ2-1; D not certain. The CDR3 consists of 12 residues. The V and J ends lost 3 bases and 9 bases respectively, with 9 bases between them. Germline loops: CDR1 LNHDA, CDR2 SQIVND (reference sequence). Here the CDR3 DNA reads TGTGCCAGTAGTATCGGCGGCTCTGAGCAGTTCTTC. This translates into CASSIGGSEQFF.

This clonotype was counted ten times or more. The chain links TRBV24-1 to TRBJ2-1; the match to TRBD2 covers 9 bases. This CDR3 is 14 amino acids long. Germline V gene lookup returns CDR1 KGHDR and CDR2 SFDVKD. The trim removed 4 bases at V and 6 bases at J, leaving 3 bases unmatched. Here the CDR3 reads CATSETSGLNEQFF. The CDR3 DNA sequence: TGTGCCACCAGTGAGACTAGCGGCCTCAATGAGCAGTTCTTC.

This clonotype has more than one count but fewer than ten. The chain recombines TRBV12-3 or TRBV12-4 with TRBJ2-2; possibly TRBD2 for D (6 bases). The V end lost 4 bases, the J end lost 7 bases, and 13 bases lay between the germline ends. The CDR3 has 14 residues. This CDR3 is CASSYVGGVGELFF. In nucleotides, the CDR3 is TGTGCCAGCAGTTATGTGGGAGGAGTCGGGGAGCTGTTTTTT.

This clonotype has a handful of counts. V usage is TRBV20-1 and J usage is TRBJ1-1, with D tentatively TRBD1 (6 bases). V lost 5 bases to trimming and J lost 2 bases, with 12 bases between them. This CDR3 contains 13 residues. Germline CDR1 reads DFQATT; CDR2 reads SNEGSKA (reference sequence). The CDR3 sequence: CSAVGQLNTEAFF. DNA for the CDR3: TGCAGTGCTGTCGGACAGCTTAACACTGAAGCTTTCTTT.

This clonotype was seen repeatedly, ten times or more. V is TRBV6-6 and J is TRBJ2-1; D remains ambiguous. Germline V gene sequence: CDR1 MNHNY, CDR2 SVGAGI (reference sequence). V lost 4 bases, J lost 0 bases, and 10 bases lay in between. The length of the CDR3 is 15 residues. As DNA, the CDR3 is TGTGCCAGCAGTTCAGTCGATAACTCCTACAATGAGCAGTTCTTC. It translates to CASSSVDNSYNEQFF.

J is TRBJ2-7 and V is TRBV5-8, with no clear D. The CDR3 loop spans 16 amino acids. Trimming stripped 0 bases from V and 2 bases from J, with 15 bases between. The germline CDR1 and CDR2 sequences are SGHTS and YDEGEE. CDR3 nucleotide sequence: TGTGCCAGCAGCTTGGCGCCATTAGATAGAGCCTACGAGCAGTACGTC. Translating gives CASSLAPLDRAYEQYV.

The gene calls are TRBV5-6 and TRBJ2-7; the match to TRBD1 covers 7 bases. The germline V gene encodes CDR1 SGHDT and CDR2 YYEEEE. The CDR3 covers 14 residues. V was pared by 4 bases and J by 4 bases, with 8 bases of the junction left unmatched. CDR3 nucleotides: TGTGCCAGCAGCCGGACAGGAAGCCCTTACGAGCAGTACTTC. Its protein product is CASSRTGSPYEQYF.

Note on this clonotype: This sequence may be a read error, since a much larger clone differs from it by one base. The rearrangement uses TRBV11-2 and TRBJ1-2; no firm D call. The CDR3 length is 13 residues. Germline CDR1 and CDR2: SGHAT and FQNNGV. Trimming took off 2 bases at V and 7 bases at J, with 11 bases between the two ends. For the CDR3, the DNA is TGTGCCAGCAGCTTAAGAGATCTCTGTGGCTACACCTTC. It is translated as CASSLRDLCGYTF.

This clonotype was observed a few times. The CDR3 DNA reads TGTGCCAGCAGCGTAGGTGGTCCAGGGGAGGGTAGGGAAGCTTTCTTT. Its translation is CASSVGGPGEGREAFF. This rearrangement joins TRBV9 to TRBJ1-1; a weak D match, TRBD1 (6 bases). Looked up from germline, CDR1 is SGDLS and CDR2 is YYNGEE. Trimming pared 0 bases from V and 8 bases from J, leaving 20 bases between. The CDR3 extends over 16 amino acids.

As regards this clonotype: This may come from a read error, since a much larger clone is one base off. The CDR3 protein is CAWSRSEQYF. The CDR3 coding sequence is TGTGCCTGGAGTCGTAGCGAGCAGTACTTC. The V gene is TRBV30, the J gene TRBJ2-7; no reliable D call. CDR3 size: 10 residues. Trimming cost V 2 bases and J 6 bases, with 5 bases left between them. CDR1 and CDR2 from the germline V gene are GTSNPN and SVGIG (reference sequence).

This clonotype was picked up a small number of times. The chain combines TRBV5-5 with TRBJ1-5; 10 bases match TRBD1. This CDR3 has 16 amino acids. Germline loops: CDR1 SGHKS, CDR2 YYEKEE (reference sequence). J lost 7 bases, V lost 4 bases, and 11 bases had no gene match. CDR3 sequence: CASSPRPGTGEQPQHF. In DNA, the CDR3 is TGTGCCAGCAGCCCGCGCCCCGGGACAGGGGAACAGCCCCAGCATTTT.